This TCR beta chain was captured in a study of shared clonotypes between healthy human individuals. This clone was counted once. This table comes from immunoSEQ multiplex PCR, and its TCRdb copy is limited to in-frame clones, with some not included. The sample consists of millions of clones, about 95% of them appearing once. Trimming left V 3 bases short and J 11 bases short, with 24 bases between. CDR3 length equals 16 residues. Germline V gene sequence: CDR1 MNHNS, CDR2 SASEGT. Source material: naive CD4+ T cells sorted from blood. Subset indicated: CD45RA+ positively selected. V and J are TRBV6-1 and TRBJ2-3; a possible D gene is TRBD2 (6 bases). The TCR sequence derives from a man younger than 35 in good health. DNA for the CDR3: TGTGCCAGCAGTGATAACTCCCGGGGGAGACAGATAAAGCAGTATTTT. Residues: CASSDNSRGRQIKQYF.